Listed here is a single T cell receptor beta chain. Its target is not known. At one of its ends the junction is not consistent with the germline gene, which may arise from a read error. This sample is drawn from a study of T cell responses to AZD1222 COVID-19 vaccine. Study observations and caveats: The study sampled repertoires only after the peak T cell response. Spike-specific TCR breadth rose after two AZD1222 doses, and depth rose as well.

CDR1 is SGDLS, CDR2 YYNGEE, per germline. The CDR3 runs 15 residues. Assay used: immunoSEQ multiplex PCR; TCRdb lists only in-frame clones, some missing. The sample shows 95,000 to 120,000 clones, approximately 89% of them seen only once. The sequence derives from an adult who received the AZD1222 COVID-19 vaccine. This sample comprised peripheral blood, obtained 28 days after the second AZD1222 dose. The chain links TRBV9 to TRBJ2-5, with a possible D match to TRBD1 (6 bases). CDR3 protein: CASSARRGGQEAQYF. The CDR3 nucleotides read TGTGCCAGCAGCGCCCGCCGTGGGGGCCAAGAGGCCCAGTACTTC.